The 30 T cell receptor beta chains below come from one sample, sequenced in a study of blood T cell repertoires in COVID-19. Repertoires were generated with immunoSEQ multiplex PCR, while TCRdb's copy carries only in-frame clones and drops some. The profile shows about 97,000 clones, 87% of them singletons. The sample comprised peripheral blood. These receptors were collected from a man aged 45-65 years with active COVID-19.

The V and J genes are TRBV19 and TRBJ1-5; possibly TRBD1 for D (5 bases). Germline loops: CDR1 LNHDA, CDR2 SQIVND (reference sequence). V lost 3 bases and J 2 bases, leaving 14 bases between the germline ends. CDR3 length: 16 residues. CDR3 loop: CASSITAGRGNQPQHF. The CDR3 DNA reads TGTGCCAGTAGTATTACGGCAGGGAGGGGCAATCAGCCCCAGCATTTT.

The V and J genes are TRBV7-2 and TRBJ2-7, with D unclear. Trimming left V 2 bases short and J 7 bases short, with 12 bases between. The CDR3 length is 13 residues. Germline lookup yields CDR1 SGHTA and CDR2 FQGNSA. CDR3 amino acids: CASSLSIVWEQYF. CDR3 coding DNA: TGTGCCAGCAGCTTATCTATCGTATGGGAGCAGTACTTC.

The chain is built from TRBV7-2 and TRBJ2-5; the match to TRBD2 covers 7 bases. This CDR3 has 14 residues. Germline CDR1 is SGHTA and CDR2 is FQGNSA. V was pared by 1 base and J by 2 bases, with 1 base of the junction left unmatched. This CDR3 is CASSLVGGQETQYF. CDR3 sequence (DNA): TGTGCCAGCAGCTTAGTCGGGGGGCAAGAGACCCAGTACTTC.

V and J are TRBV19 and TRBJ1-2; possible D gene TRBD1, 5 bases. From germline, CDR1 is LNHDA and CDR2 SQIVND (reference sequence). V gave up 7 bases and J gave up 6 bases, with 24 bases separating them. The CDR3 contains 16 residues. CDR3 bases: TGTGCCAGTAACACACCCCTCCAGGGCTCTGATAATGGCTACACCTTC. Protein sequence: CASNTPLQGSDNGYTF.

V is TRBV10-3 and J is TRBJ2-7, with 14 bases matching TRBD2. Germline trimming cut 6 bases from V and 7 bases from J; bases unmatched to any gene: 11. Looked up from germline, CDR1 is ENHRY and CDR2 is SYGVKD. The CDR3 runs to 16 residues. CDR3 region: CAISEIGLAGGNEQYF. The CDR3 DNA sequence: TGTGCCATCAGCGAAATTGGACTAGCGGGGGGAAATGAGCAGTACTTC.

The V gene is TRBV5-8, the J gene TRBJ1-4; 8 bases are shared with TRBD1. The V gene's germline CDR1 is SGHTS and CDR2 YDEGEE. CDR3 length: 16 amino acids. V lost 1 base, J lost 11 bases, and 13 bases stayed unmatched. In DNA form, the CDR3 reads TGTGCCAGCAGCTTGATGGAGGGACAGGTCAGCCAGAAACTGTTTTTT. Translated: CASSLMEGQVSQKLFF.

The chain combines TRBV2 with TRBJ2-7; 8 bases line up with TRBD1. From germline, CDR1 is SNHLY and CDR2 FYNNEI. The V gene end was trimmed by 3 bases and the J gene end by 0 bases; junction bases not matched to a gene: 4. The CDR3 contains 15 residues. The DNA of the CDR3 is TGTGCCAGCAGTGAGCCAACAGGGGGCTCCTACGAGCAGTACTTC. This sequence encodes CASSEPTGGSYEQYF.

V and J are TRBV7-8 and TRBJ2-7; D gene ambiguous. Germline V gives CDR1 SGHVS, CDR2 FQNEAQ. The germline V and J ends were trimmed by 4 bases and 5 bases, with 12 bases remaining between them. This CDR3 has 13 residues. The CDR3 sequence is CASSSPTRDEQYF. In DNA, the CDR3 is TGTGCCAGCAGCTCACCTACACGGGACGAGCAGTACTTC.

This sequence joins TRBV15 and TRBJ2-7, with D perhaps matching TRBD1 (6 bases). Looked up from germline, CDR1 is LNHNV and CDR2 is YYDKDF (reference sequence). V lost 0 bases and J lost 7, with 22 bases in between. The CDR3 has 17 residues. The CDR3 loop reads CATSRDFPDSRQLEQYF. DNA of the CDR3: TGTGCCACCAGCAGAGATTTCCCGGACAGTCGGCAATTGGAGCAGTACTTC.

V usage is TRBV4-3 and J usage is TRBJ1-1; D might be TRBD1 (5 bases). The CDR3 runs to 13 residues. Between the trimmed V and J ends, which lost 0 bases and 11 bases, there was a span of 13 bases. The V gene's germline CDR1 is LGHNA and CDR2 YSLEER. The DNA for the CDR3 is TGCGCCAGCAGCCAAGAGTTGGGGCAGAGGGCTTTCTTT. Its translation: CASSQELGQRAFF.

This clone has just one count. V gene TRBV6-1 combines with J gene TRBJ1-5; TRBD1 matches 10 bases. The CDR3 length is 16 residues. The ends lost 4 bases at V and 1 base at J; junction bases unmatched: 4. Germline loops: CDR1 MNHNS, CDR2 SASEGT. The CDR3 DNA reads as TGTGCCAGCAGTGCCTGGACAGGGGGGAGCAATCAGCCCCAGCATTTT. It translates to CASSAWTGGSNQPQHF.

V gene TRBV27 combines with J gene TRBJ1-6; D unclear. CDR1 MNHEY and CDR2 SMNVEV come from the germline V gene (reference sequence). V lost 8 bases, J lost 9 bases, and 11 bases lay in between. This CDR3 contains 12 residues. The CDR3 spells CASGEVFSPLHF. The CDR3 coding sequence is TGTGCCAGCGGGGAGGTTTTTTCACCCCTCCACTTT.

V usage is TRBV30 and J usage is TRBJ2-5; D not certain. The CDR3 runs to 14 residues. Germline CDR1 reads GTSNPN; CDR2 reads SVGIG (reference sequence). The germline V and J ends were trimmed by 0 bases and 4 bases, with 12 bases remaining between them. The DNA for the CDR3 is TGTGCCTGGAGTGTACGGGTTGCTTCAGAGACCCAGTACTTC. Encoded protein: CAWSVRVASETQYF.

This rearrangement joins TRBV6-6 to TRBJ2-5, with 8 positions matching TRBD2. J was trimmed by 5 bases and V by 8 bases; bases with no gene match: 4. The CDR3 spans 12 residues. Germline V gene sequence: CDR1 MNHNY, CDR2 SVGAGI (reference sequence). The CDR3 DNA reads as TGTGCCAGCTCCGGGAGGGGGGAGACCCAGTACTTC. It codes for CASSGRGETQYF.

With respect to this clone: The sample holds other DNA sequences that translate to the same CDR3. This chain links TRBV19 with TRBJ2-5; TRBD2 is a possible D gene (6 bases). The CDR3 sequence is 13 residues long. Germline V gives CDR1 LNHDA, CDR2 SQIVND (reference sequence). V lost 6 bases to trimming and J lost 4 bases, with 12 bases between them. CDR3 in amino acids: CASSMGGGETQYF. The CDR3 DNA sequence: TGTGCCAGTAGCATGGGGGGAGGAGAGACCCAGTACTTC.

The J gene is TRBJ2-3, the V gene TRBV3-1 (or the pseudogene TRBV3-2), with TRBD2 matching 11 bases. V lost 4 bases and J lost 2; bases outside the gene matches: 5. There are 16 residues in the CDR3. Germline V gives CDR1 LGHDT, CDR2 YNNKEL (reference sequence). CDR3 in amino acids: CASSPRLAGFTDTQYF. The CDR3 DNA follows: TGTGCCAGCAGCCCGAGACTAGCGGGGTTCACAGATACGCAGTATTTT.

This chain connects TRBV6-5 to TRBJ1-1; the D is unclear. The CDR3 runs 13 residues. CDR1 MNHEY and CDR2 SVGAGI come from the germline V gene. Trimming left V 7 bases short and J 2 bases short, with 11 bases between. DNA for the CDR3: TGTGCCAGCACCTCAGGACTCAACACTGAAGCTTTCTTT. This gives the protein CASTSGLNTEAFF.

The chain has TRBV4-1 and TRBJ2-3; TRBD2 aligns across 8 bases. Trimming cost V 7 bases and J 6 bases; bases outside gene matches: 12. The germline V gene encodes CDR1 MGHRA and CDR2 YSYEKL. CDR3 size: 15 residues. CDR3 in amino acids: CASTFGLAGGDTQYF. CDR3 DNA: TGCGCCAGCACATTCGGGCTAGCGGGTGGGGATACGCAGTATTTT.

V gene TRBV6-5 combines with J gene TRBJ1-2; D perhaps matches TRBD1 (5 bases). Germline CDR1 reads MNHEY; CDR2 reads SVGAGI. The length of the CDR3 is 12 residues. V shed 8 bases and J shed 8 bases, with 15 bases lying between them. The CDR3 region is CASHDSLGGYTF. The CDR3 DNA reads as TGTGCCAGCCATGACAGTTTGGGAGGCTACACCTTC.

V is TRBV30 and J is TRBJ1-5; D not certain. Germline V gives CDR1 GTSNPN, CDR2 SVGIG (reference sequence). CDR3 length: 14 residues. The germline V and J ends were trimmed by 2 bases and 6 bases, with 14 bases remaining between them. CDR3 coding DNA: TGTGCCTGGAGTCATCGAGCGGGCGGTCAGCCCCAGCATTTT. Encoded protein: CAWSHRAGGQPQHF.

The chain carries TRBV6-1 and TRBJ2-5, with D perhaps TRBD2 (6 bases). V dropped 2 bases and J dropped 1 base, with 17 bases sitting between them. The CDR3 totals 17 residues. CDR1 is MNHNS and CDR2 is SASEGT in the germline V gene. CDR3 in amino acids: CASSEKGRGSAQETQYF. The CDR3 coding sequence is TGTGCCAGCAGTGAAAAGGGCCGGGGGAGCGCCCAAGAGACCCAGTACTTC.

The chain recombines TRBV12-3 or TRBV12-4 with TRBJ1-1, with D tentatively TRBD1 (5 bases). This CDR3 comprises 13 residues. V was pared by 0 bases and J by 11 bases, with 13 bases between. The CDR3 sequence is CASSLAGRGQAFF. The CDR3 coding sequence is TGTGCCAGCAGTTTAGCGGGGAGGGGCCAGGCTTTCTTT.

The chain joins TRBV15 to TRBJ1-5; 9 bases align to TRBD1. The CDR3 contains 16 residues. Germline values: CDR1 LNHNV, CDR2 YYDKDF (reference sequence). Losses at the gene ends were 0 bases for V and 5 bases for J; bases not matched to a gene: 5. The DNA for the CDR3 is TGTGCCACCAGCAGAGATCGACAGGGGGACGATCAGCCCCAGCATTTT. Protein product: CATSRDRQGDDQPQHF.

This clone was detected only once. The genes are TRBV6-6 and TRBJ2-3; 8 bases fit TRBD2. This CDR3 is 16 amino acids long. Germline lookup yields CDR1 MNHNY and CDR2 SVGAGI (reference sequence). V trimming: 5 bases; J trimming: 0 bases; junction bases outside the gene matches: 7. The CDR3 loop reads CASSPRTSLSTDTQYF. The CDR3 nucleotides are TGTGCCAGCAGTCCCCGGACTAGCTTAAGCACAGATACGCAGTATTTT.

J is TRBJ1-3 and V is TRBV11-2, with a weak D call TRBD1 (6 bases). V lost 6 bases and J lost 1, with 19 bases in between. Germline loops: CDR1 SGHAT, CDR2 FQNNGV. The CDR3 sequence is 17 residues long. The CDR3 bases are TGTGCCAGCAGATTGGACAGCCTCGGGTCGTCTGGAAACACCATATATTTT. This codes for CASRLDSLGSSGNTIYF.

The J gene is TRBJ2-3, the V gene TRBV9, with 10 positions matching TRBD2. The CDR3 totals 17 residues. The V gene's germline CDR1 is SGDLS and CDR2 YYNGEE. Germline trimming cut 4 bases from V and 2 bases from J; bases unmatched to any gene: 10. CDR3 sequence reads: CASSPQASGSSTDTQYF. The CDR3 DNA reads TGTGCCAGCAGCCCACAGGCTAGCGGGAGCTCCACAGATACGCAGTATTTT.

V is TRBV29-1 and J is TRBJ2-1; perhaps TRBD1 as D (5 bases). Germline CDR1 SQVTM, CDR2 ANQGSEA. Trimming left V 7 bases short and J 5 bases short, with 12 bases between. This CDR3 has 12 residues. CDR3 nucleotide sequence: TGCAGCGCAAGACAGATAAACAATGAGCAGTTCTTC. Its protein product is CSARQINNEQFF.

This clone appeared a single time. This chain joins TRBV10-3 and TRBJ2-6; 8 bases are shared with TRBD1. Germline V CDR1 and CDR2: ENHRY, SYGVKD. This CDR3 contains 19 residues. V lost 3 bases and J lost 0; bases outside the gene matches: 10. Written as DNA, the CDR3 is TGTGCCATCAGTGACCAAGTGACAGGGGTCTCCTCTGGGGCCAACGTCCTGACTTTC. Residues: CAISDQVTGVSSGANVLTF.

The chain combines TRBV19 with TRBJ1-1; the match to TRBD1 covers 7 bases. The germline CDR1 and CDR2 sequences are LNHDA and SQIVND (reference sequence). This CDR3 comprises 12 residues. Trimming took 5 bases from V and 7 from J; bases not matched to a gene: 4. The CDR3 DNA reads TGTGCCAGTAGTGAGGGGGCAGGTGAAGCTTTCTTT. It codes for CASSEGAGEAFF.

The genes are TRBV9 and TRBJ2-1, with 8 bases fitting TRBD1. Losses at the gene ends were 3 bases for V and 6 bases for J; bases not matched to a gene: 14. The CDR3 loop spans 17 amino acids. From germline, CDR1 is SGDLS and CDR2 YYNGEE. The CDR3 sequence: CASSERTGTPVGNEQFF. The CDR3 DNA follows: TGTGCCAGCAGCGAGCGGACAGGGACCCCCGTAGGCAATGAGCAGTTCTTC.